The 29 T cell receptor beta chains below were found in one sample sequenced in a study of cytomegalovirus exposure and HLA in healthy donors (dated by TCRdb to the late 2010s). The library was obtained by the immunoSEQ multiplex PCR assay. A mixture of 60 forward primers for TCR Vbeta segments and 13 reverse primers for TCR Jbeta segments was used in the multiplex PCR. TCRdb limited this immuneACCESS table to in-frame rearrangements with V and J called. A share of clones is missing; checked studies link under half to unresolved V genes, and the rest is unexplained. Here the sample has roughly 190,000 clones; approximately 70% occur a single time. The ten largest clones capture 2.5% to 3.5% of the sample. The source material was PBMCs. Source of these receptors: a woman aged 30 to 39 in good health and CMV-seropositive.

The V call is TRBV6-1, the J call TRBJ2-1, with TRBD1 identical over 7 bases. From germline, CDR1 is MNHNS and CDR2 SASEGT. This CDR3 region has 13 residues. V lost 5 bases to trimming and J lost 7 bases; unmatched junction nucleotides: 5. CDR3 in DNA: TGTGCCAGCAGTTTTCAGGGGGAGAATGAGCAGTTCTTC. It encodes CASSFQGENEQFF.

This chain links TRBV5-4 with TRBJ2-7, with TRBD2 matching 16 bases. The CDR3 covers 17 residues. Germline CDR1 is SGHNT and CDR2 is YYREEE (reference sequence). The junction had 13 bases not matched to a gene; V was cut back by 6 bases and J by 7 bases. CDR3 DNA sequence: TGTGCCAGCACTTTCCCCGGGACTAGCGGGAGGGGAGGGGAGCAGTACTTC. This translates into CASTFPGTSGRGGEQYF.

V is TRBV7-9 and J is TRBJ1-3; D remains unclear. V was cut by 7 bases and J by 2 bases, with 15 bases left in between. Germline V lookup: CDR1 SEHNR, CDR2 FQNEAQ (reference sequence). The CDR3 is 15 residues long. CDR3 in DNA: TGTGCCAGCACTGGGGTCGAGGAGGCTGGAAACACCATATATTTT. Translating it yields CASTGVEEAGNTIYF.

The chain uses TRBV11-2 and TRBJ2-1; D ambiguous. Germline-derived CDR1 and CDR2 are SGHAT and FQNNGV. The CDR3 contains 13 residues. V lost 4 bases and J lost 4, with 8 bases in between. The CDR3 sequence is CASSSVSYNEQFF. The DNA of the CDR3 is TGTGCCAGCAGCTCAGTATCGTACAATGAGCAGTTCTTC.

The CDR3, as DNA: TGTGCCAGCAGTGAAATAACAGGGGGTCGTTCACCCCTCCACTTT. It encodes CASSEITGGRSPLHF. The chain recombines TRBV6-1 with TRBJ1-6; 8 nucleotides line up with TRBD1. The J segment lost 9 bases and the V segment lost 2 bases, leaving 6 bases of the junction unmatched. This CDR3 has 15 residues. Germline V gives CDR1 MNHNS, CDR2 SASEGT.

This clone was recorded a few times. The V gene is TRBV28, the J gene TRBJ2-7, with 7 bases lining up with TRBD1. CDR1 and CDR2 (germline): MDHEN, SYDVKM. V was clipped by 5 bases and J by 2 bases; unmatched bases: 9. CDR3 length: 15 amino acids. CDR3 bases: TGTGCCAGCAGTCCTACAGGGGATCCCCCCTACGAGCAGTACTTC. Its protein product is CASSPTGDPPYEQYF. Full variable domain (rest looked up from reference TRBV28 and TRBJ2-7): DVKVTQSSRYLVKRTGEKVFLECVQDMDHENMFWYRQDPGLGLRLIYFSYDVKMKEKGDIPEGYSVSREKKERFSLILESASTNQTSMYLCASSPTGDPPYEQYFGPGTRLTVT.

This chain uses TRBV6-4 with TRBJ2-3; 7 nucleotides match TRBD2. Germline V gene data show CDR1 as MRHNA and CDR2 as SNTAGT. The CDR3 contains 14 residues. Losses at the gene ends were 0 bases for V and 6 bases for J; bases not matched to a gene: 3. CDR3 coding DNA: TGTGCCAGCAGTGACTCGGGACTAATTGATACGCAGTATTTT. It codes for CASSDSGLIDTQYF.

This chain links TRBV28 with TRBJ2-5, with TRBD2 matching over 8 bases. The V segment lost 5 bases and the J segment 0 bases; nucleotides outside the gene matches: 8. The CDR3 sequence is 16 residues long. Germline V gene data show CDR1 as MDHEN and CDR2 as SYDVKM. The CDR3 region has the DNA TGTGCCAGCAGTCAGGCTAGCGGGTCGTACCAAGAGACCCAGTACTTC. It codes for CASSQASGSYQETQYF.

The genes are TRBV5-1 and TRBJ2-5, with 7 bases matching TRBD1. The germline CDR1 and CDR2 sequences are SGHRS and YFSETQ. CDR3 length equals 15 residues. After removal of 4 bases from V and 4 bases from J, the junction contained 10 bases not matched to a gene. This CDR3 is CASSPPGTDLETQYF. Written as DNA, the CDR3 is TGCGCCAGCAGCCCCCCCGGGACAGATTTAGAGACCCAGTACTTC.

This chain links TRBV28 with TRBJ1-1; D remains unclear. Germline V gives CDR1 MDHEN, CDR2 SYDVKM. CDR3 length equals 11 residues. V was cut by 4 bases and J by 3 bases, with 3 bases left in between. The DNA for the CDR3 is TGTGCCAGCAGTTCCGACACTGAAGCTTTCTTT. This sequence encodes CASSSDTEAFF.

The V and J genes are TRBV2 and TRBJ1-5; 10 nucleotides agree with TRBD1. V lost 5 bases, J lost 1 base, and 11 bases stayed unmatched. The germline CDR1 and CDR2 sequences are SNHLY and FYNNEI. The CDR3 covers 18 residues. The DNA of the CDR3 is TGTGCCAGCAGTAACGGGACAGGGGTCTATCAAAGCAATCAGCCCCAGCATTTT. Translated: CASSNGTGVYQSNQPQHF. Combining the CDR3 with reference TRBV2 and TRBJ1-5 gives the whole variable domain EPEVTQTPSHQVTQMGQEVILRCVPISNHLYFYWYRQILGQKVEFLVSFYNNEISEKSEIFDDQFSVERPDGSNFTLKIRSTKLEDSAMYFCASSNGTGVYQSNQPQHFGDGTRLSIL.

J is TRBJ2-7 and V is TRBV7-8; possibly TRBD2 for D (6 bases). The germline gives CDR1 SGHVS, CDR2 FQNEAQ. Trimming stripped 3 bases from V and 5 bases from J, with 20 bases between. The CDR3 covers 16 residues. The CDR3 coding sequence is TGTGCCAGCAGCTTTGGGGTAGCGGCCCCGTCCGACGAGCAGTACTTC. Translating gives CASSFGVAAPSDEQYF.

The rearrangement joins TRBV5-1 to TRBJ2-7; D is uncertain. Trimming removed 0 bases at V and 3 bases at J, with 13 bases between. From germline, CDR1 is SGHRS and CDR2 YFSETQ. There are 15 residues in the CDR3. CDR3 DNA sequence: TGCGCCAGCAGCTTGGGGCTGTCCATCAACTACGAGCAGTACTTC. Translating gives CASSLGLSINYEQYF.

The CDR3 sequence is CASSHITGKDQPQHF. In nucleotides, the CDR3 is TGTGCCAGCAGCCACATCACCGGGAAAGATCAGCCCCAGCATTTT. This chain connects TRBV7-6 to TRBJ1-5, with unresolved D. This CDR3 contains 15 residues. Germline lookup yields CDR1 SGHVS and CDR2 FNYEAQ. The V gene lost 5 bases and the J gene lost 5 bases, with 16 bases spanning the gap.

The V gene is TRBV6-4, the J gene TRBJ2-1; 8 bases match TRBD2. This CDR3 has 15 residues. Per germline, CDR1 MRHNA and CDR2 SNTAGT. The V gene end was trimmed by 4 bases and the J gene end by 7 bases; junction bases not matched to a gene: 9. CDR3 amino acids: CASSVEWASGNEQFF. The CDR3 DNA reads TGTGCCAGCAGTGTGGAGTGGGCTAGCGGGAATGAGCAGTTCTTC.

In its sample, this clone was seen a few times. V usage is TRBV9 and J usage is TRBJ1-5; 9 nucleotides line up with TRBD1. Germline V gene lookup returns CDR1 SGDLS and CDR2 YYNGEE. V was pared by 3 bases and J by 9 bases, with 7 bases of the junction left unmatched. This CDR3 contains 14 residues. CDR3 protein: CASSGGTGPRPQHF. The CDR3, as DNA: TGTGCCAGCAGCGGAGGGACAGGGCCCAGGCCCCAGCATTTT.

The chain uses TRBV14 and TRBJ2-5; D is undetermined. Trimming stripped 4 bases from V and 4 bases from J, with 25 bases between. Germline CDR1 reads SGHDN; CDR2 reads FVKESK. The CDR3 length is 18 residues. The CDR3 is CASSLHPRQFVSGETQYF. The CDR3 DNA reads as TGTGCCAGCAGCCTACACCCGCGGCAGTTTGTTTCTGGAGAGACCCAGTACTTC. The full variable domain, in which reference TRBV14 and TRBJ2-5 provide the parts outside the CDR3, is EAGVTQFPSHSVIEKGQTVTLRCDPISGHDNLYWYRRVMGKEIKFLLHFVKESKQDESGMPNNRFLAERTGGTYSTLKVQPAELEDSGVYFCASSLHPRQFVSGETQYFGPGTRLLVL.

The gene calls are TRBV28 and TRBJ1-2, with D perhaps TRBD1 (6 bases). This CDR3 contains 13 residues. V lost 2 bases and J lost 4, with 8 bases in between. CDR1 is MDHEN and CDR2 is SYDVKM in the germline V gene. CDR3 sequence reads: CASSLQGGYGYTF. DNA of the CDR3: TGTGCCAGCAGTTTACAAGGGGGCTATGGCTACACCTTC.

This clone was observed a few times. The chain carries TRBV6-4 and TRBJ1-2; 10 bases map to TRBD1. Looked up from germline, CDR1 is MRHNA and CDR2 is SNTAGT. Trimming took 2 bases from V and 6 from J; bases not matched to a gene: 6. This CDR3 has 15 residues. The CDR3 sequence is CASSDGTGEGNGYTF. CDR3 nucleotide sequence: TGTGCCAGCAGTGACGGGACAGGGGAAGGGAATGGCTACACCTTC.

The chain carries TRBV19 and TRBJ2-1; D is possibly TRBD1 (6 bases). CDR1 and CDR2 from the germline V gene are LNHDA and SQIVND (reference sequence). V was pared by 5 bases and J by 7 bases, with 9 bases between. CDR3 size: 12 residues. The CDR3 is CASSVTGNEQFF. In DNA form, the CDR3 reads TGTGCCAGTAGTGTCACAGGGAATGAGCAGTTCTTC.

The chain recombines TRBV5-6 with TRBJ2-3; D unclear. The V end lost 1 base, the J end lost 7 bases, and 13 bases lay between the germline ends. Per the germline V gene, CDR1 is SGHDT and CDR2 is YYEEEE. This CDR3 has 14 amino acids. Written as DNA, the CDR3 is TGTGCCAGCAGCTTGTTAACTCCAATGCATACGCAGTATTTT. The encoded protein is CASSLLTPMHTQYF. Together with reference TRBV5-6 and TRBJ2-3, the CDR3 gives the full variable domain: DAGVTQSPTHLIKTRGQQVTLRCSPKSGHDTVSWYQQALGQGPQFIFQYYEEEERQRGNFPDRFSGHQFPNYSSELNVNALLLGDSALYLCASSLLTPMHTQYFGPGTRLTVL.

This sequence joins TRBV14 and TRBJ2-7; tentative D call: TRBD1 (5 bases). The CDR3 runs to 13 residues. V lost 0 bases, J lost 9 bases, and 12 bases lay in between. Germline V gene lookup returns CDR1 SGHDN and CDR2 FVKESK. CDR3 sequence: CASSQEGRTLQYF. In nucleotides, the CDR3 is TGTGCCAGCAGCCAAGAGGGAAGGACACTGCAGTACTTC. Full variable domain (remainder filled in from reference TRBV14 and TRBJ2-7): EAGVTQFPSHSVIEKGQTVTLRCDPISGHDNLYWYRRVMGKEIKFLLHFVKESKQDESGMPNNRFLAERTGGTYSTLKVQPAELEDSGVYFCASSQEGRTLQYFGPGTRLTVT.

This rearrangement joins TRBV29-1 to TRBJ2-7; TRBD2 matches at 8 bases. This CDR3 region has 11 residues. V shed 5 bases and J 3 bases; nucleotides not matched to a gene: 0. Germline lookup yields CDR1 SQVTM and CDR2 ANQGSEA. CDR3 region: CSVRGGYEQYF. CDR3 DNA: TGCAGCGTTCGGGGGGGCTACGAGCAGTACTTC.

This clone has a handful of counts. V gene TRBV28 combines with J gene TRBJ1-2; unclear D gene. This CDR3 has 13 residues. V dropped 0 bases and J dropped 7 bases, with 9 bases sitting between them. Germline CDR1 reads MDHEN; CDR2 reads SYDVKM. The CDR3: CASSLWNSSGYTF. CDR3 sequence (DNA): TGTGCCAGCAGTTTATGGAACAGTTCTGGCTACACCTTC.

The chain couples TRBV5-1 to TRBJ2-3; 8 bases agree with TRBD1. The CDR3 is 14 residues long. CDR1 and CDR2 from the germline V gene are SGHRS and YFSETQ. V shed 2 bases, J shed 5 bases, and the junction held 4 bases outside the gene matches. The CDR3 DNA is TGCGCCAGCAGCTTACAGGGGGGTCTAGATACGCAGTATTTT. Its translation is CASSLQGGLDTQYF.

The chain links TRBV10-3 to TRBJ1-1, with 7 nucleotides matching TRBD1. The CDR3 runs 12 residues. V lost 5 bases, J lost 4 bases, and 1 base stayed unmatched. Germline-derived CDR1 and CDR2 are ENHRY and SYGVKD. CDR3 nucleotides: TGTGCCATCAGTCCAGGGGGCACTGAAGCTTTCTTT. Its protein product is CAISPGGTEAFF.

The chain employs TRBV4-2 and TRBJ2-7, with 10 positions matching TRBD2. CDR1 is LGHNA and CDR2 is YNFKEQ in the germline V gene. The CDR3 covers 15 residues. V dropped 8 bases and J dropped 7; count of bases not matched to a gene: 14. The CDR3 DNA sequence: TGTGCCAGCCGACCAGGGGGGCTAGCGGGAGAAGAGCAGTACTTC. Translating it yields CASRPGGLAGEEQYF.

The chain couples TRBV28 to TRBJ2-1, with 15 bases aligning to TRBD2. The V and J ends lost 6 bases and 7 bases, in that order; junction bases with no gene match: 10. CDR1 MDHEN and CDR2 SYDVKM come from the germline V gene. The CDR3 extends over 17 amino acids. The DNA of the CDR3 is TGTGCCAGCAGGGCTGGGACTAGCGGGAGGATGGGGAATGAGCAGTTCTTC. Residues: CASRAGTSGRMGNEQFF.

The chain has TRBV27 and TRBJ2-3, with 10 bases aligning to TRBD2. CDR3 length equals 15 residues. V lost 5 bases to trimming and J lost 5 bases; unmatched junction nucleotides: 7. Germline V CDR1 and CDR2: MNHEY, SMNVEV (reference sequence). The CDR3 DNA sequence: TGTGCCAGCAGTCCGCTAGCGGGAGCGGGAGATACGCAGTATTTT. Translating gives CASSPLAGAGDTQYF.